These T cell receptor beta chains were read from a single sample in a study of blood T cell repertoires in COVID-19. Using immunoSEQ multiplex PCR, the repertoire was profiled, and TCRdb retains in-frame clones only, with some absent. This sample has 130,000 to 150,000 clones; approximately 83% occur once, and the top ten carry around 8%. Sequenced sample: peripheral blood. The source is an older woman with COVID-19, enrolled during active disease. Each CDR3 is given with its conserved first and last residue. A D gene is named only where the DNA matches it firmly. Clone size is shown for a subset of rows, as once, few, many or a class of expanded clone.

J: TRBJ2-3
V: TRBV4-1
size: NA
D: NA
CDR3: CASSQGSVGTDTQYF
DNA: TGCGCCAGCAGCCAAGGATCAGTTGGCACAGATACGCAGTATTTT

J: TRBJ1-6
V: TRBV9
size: NA
D: NA
CDR3: CASSAGHYNSPLHF
DNA: TGTGCCAGCAGCGCTGGACACTATAATTCACCCCTCCACTTT

J: TRBJ2-7
V: TRBV3-1/TRBV3-2
size: NA
D: TRBD2
CDR3: CASSPRTSELSHEQYF
DNA: TGTGCCAGCAGCCCCCGGACTAGCGAACTAAGCCACGAGCAGTACTTC

J: TRBJ1-1
V: TRBV28
size: NA
D: NA
CDR3: CASTQTGGTEAFF
DNA: TGTGCCAGCACCCAAACGGGTGGCACTGAAGCTTTCTTT

J: TRBJ2-7
V: TRBV10-3
size: NA
D: NA
CDR3: CAIMGTHYEQYF
DNA: TGTGCCATCATGGGGACTCACTACGAGCAGTACTTC

J: TRBJ2-7
V: TRBV6-1
size: NA
D: NA
CDR3: CASSDRRTGRGSYEQYF
DNA: TGTGCCAGCAGTGACCGGAGGACAGGGAGGGGCTCCTACGAGCAGTACTTC

J: TRBJ1-2
V: TRBV5-1
size: NA
D: TRBD1
CDR3: CASSLGTGGLGYTF
DNA: TGCGCCAGCAGCTTGGGGACAGGGGGCCTTGGCTACACCTTC

J: TRBJ2-3
V: TRBV20-1
size: NA
D: TRBD2
CDR3: CSASLAGAGDTQYF
DNA: TGCAGTGCTAGTCTAGCGGGGGCAGGGGATACGCAGTATTTT

J: TRBJ2-7
V: TRBV27
size: NA
D: TRBD2
CDR3: CASLPAGGNNEQYF
DNA: TGTGCCAGCCTCCCTGCGGGGGGGAATAACGAGCAGTACTTC

J: TRBJ2-5
V: TRBV6-5
size: few
D: NA
CDR3: CASSWTNQETQYF
DNA: TGTGCCAGCAGTTGGACTAACCAAGAGACCCAGTACTTC

J: TRBJ2-7
V: TRBV2
size: once
D: NA
CDR3: CASSFPTASYEQYF
DNA: TGTGCCAGCAGTTTCCCGACAGCGTCCTACGAGCAGTACTTC

J: TRBJ2-5
V: TRBV5-1
size: NA
D: NA
CDR3: CASSQLATPETQYF
DNA: TGCGCCAGCAGCCAGCTAGCGACCCCGGAGACCCAGTACTTC

J: TRBJ2-7
V: TRBV5-1
size: NA
D: TRBD1
CDR3: CASSHQTGGDEQYF
DNA: TGCGCCAGCAGCCACCAAACAGGGGGAGACGAGCAGTACTTC

J: TRBJ1-1
V: TRBV5-6
size: NA
D: NA
CDR3: CASSLLNRLGEAFF
DNA: TGTGCCAGCAGCTTGCTGAACAGGCTAGGCGAAGCTTTCTTT

J: TRBJ1-5
V: TRBV9
size: few
D: NA
CDR3: CASSGAGLQPQHF
DNA: TGTGCCAGCAGCGGAGCAGGCCTTCAGCCCCAGCATTTT

J: TRBJ1-5
V: TRBV2
size: NA
D: NA
CDR3: CASRKGDNHQPQHF
DNA: TGTGCCAGCAGAAAGGGAGACAACCATCAGCCCCAGCATTTT

J: TRBJ2-6
V: TRBV19
size: NA
D: TRBD1
CDR3: CASTAIQDRDSGANVLTF
DNA: TGTGCCAGTACCGCGATCCAGGACAGGGACTCTGGGGCCAACGTCCTGACTTTC

J: TRBJ2-7
V: TRBV5-4
size: NA
D: NA
CDR3: CASVSPEEKRTEAVYEQYF
DNA: TGTGCCAGTGTTTCCCCGGAAGAAAAGAGGACAGAGGCGGTATACGAGCAGTACTTC

J: TRBJ1-4
V: TRBV4-2
size: NA
D: NA
CDR3: CASSQDWQEGEKLFF
DNA: TGTGCCAGCAGCCAAGACTGGCAGGAAGGAGAAAAACTGTTTTTT

J: TRBJ1-2
V: TRBV7-2
size: NA
D: TRBD1
CDR3: CASSFADRDSGYTF
DNA: TGTGCCAGCAGCTTCGCTGACAGGGATAGCGGCTACACCTTC

J: TRBJ1-2
V: TRBV5-1
size: NA
D: NA
CDR3: CASSFRAAKDYGYTF
DNA: TGCGCCAGCAGCTTCAGGGCCGCAAAGGACTATGGCTACACCTTC

J: TRBJ2-5
V: TRBV9
size: NA
D: NA
CDR3: CASSVVGGRGQETQYF
DNA: TGTGCCAGCAGCGTAGTGGGTGGAAGGGGACAAGAGACCCAGTACTTC

J: TRBJ2-7
V: TRBV2
size: NA
D: TRBD1
CDR3: CASKGTGGYEQYF
DNA: TGTGCCAGCAAAGGGACAGGGGGCTACGAGCAGTACTTC

J: TRBJ2-3
V: TRBV6-5
size: NA
D: NA
CDR3: CASRSASTDTQYF
DNA: TGTGCCAGCAGGTCAGCGAGCACAGATACGCAGTATTTT

J: TRBJ2-7
V: TRBV3-1/TRBV3-2
size: NA
D: NA
CDR3: CASSQRRYAYEQYF
DNA: TGTGCCAGCAGCCAACGGAGGTACGCCTACGAGCAGTACTTC

J: TRBJ2-2
V: TRBV6-2/TRBV6-3
size: few
D: NA
CDR3: CASSQDRPGELFF
DNA: TGTGCCAGCAGTCAAGACAGGCCCGGGGAGCTGTTTTTT